This T cell receptor (beta chain) was sequenced during a study of response to subunit inactivated influenza vaccine. A single record per CDR3 protein comes from TCRdb applying MiXCR to the RT-PCR reads. This table holds almost 250,000 distinct CDR3 sequences, less than 15% found once. Germline V gene data show CDR1 as ENHRY and CDR2 as SYGVKD. V shed 8 bases and J shed 2 bases, with 12 bases lying between them. The length of the CDR3 is 13 residues. For this clonotype: What it binds is unknown.

The study's findings and limits: Each seasonal influenza vaccination, the authors suggested, recruits few new T cells.

This chain uses TRBV10-3 with TRBJ1-2; D not certain. The specimen was non-naive T cells sorted from PBMCs, collected roughly 2 weeks before vaccination. This receptor was obtained from a man aged 45 to 65 who received an inactivated influenza vaccine. Written as DNA, the CDR3 is TGTGCCATCTCTGAAGCAGAGAACTATGGCTACACCTTC. It is translated as CAISEAENYGYTF.